This TCR beta chain was found in a study of response to subunit inactivated influenza vaccine. TCRdb independently ran MiXCR on the RT-PCR reads; one entry per CDR3 protein. This table holds 650,000 to 800,000 distinct CDR3 sequences, 11% to 15% found once. About this clonotype itself: Its antigen is as yet unknown.

Germline lookup yields CDR1 SQVTM and CDR2 ANQGSEA. The CDR3 spans 13 residues. V lost 4 bases to trimming and J lost 0 bases, with 7 bases between them. Notes on the study in general: New T cells are recruited in small numbers by each seasonal influenza vaccination, according to the authors' suggestion.

This receptor was obtained from a man over 45 who received an inactivated influenza vaccine. This chain connects TRBV29-1 to TRBJ1-5; D gene ambiguous. Sequencing used PBMCs from blood, obtained 14 days before vaccination. CDR3 sequence reads: CSVALNSNQPQHF. The CDR3 region has the DNA TGCAGCGTTGCCCTCAATAGCAATCAGCCCCAGCATTTT.